Listed below are T cell receptor beta chains from one sample, sequenced in a study of CD8 T cells in ankylosing spondylitis. Each CDR3 protein gets one entry after TCRdb re-called the 5' RACE reads with MiXCR. Seen here are tens of thousands of distinct CDR3 sequences, over 2% observed once, and the top ten hold around 7.7%. Source material: blood, either unsorted or a sorted T cell fraction (not recorded which). These receptors were taken from a female donor with ankylosing spondylitis or in good health (not recorded which). Each CDR3 is given with its conserved first and last residue. The D gene is left open where the match is weak. Clone size is given for some rows only: seen once, a few or many times, or a class if the clone is expanded.

many	16	TRBJ2-1	.	TRBV9	TGTGCCAGCAGCGTAGATCCCGCGGTGGCCTACAATGAGCAGTTCTTC	CASSVDPAVAYNEQFF
many	16	TRBJ2-3	.	TRBV9	TGTGCCAGCAGCCCTCACAGGGAACCGGCGACCGATACGCAGTATTTT	CASSPHREPATDTQYF
many	17	TRBJ2-2	TRBD2	TRBV9	TGTGCCAGCAGCGTAGGTGTAGCGGGGATGAACACCGGGGAGCTGTTTTTT	CASSVGVAGMNTGELFF
many	14	TRBJ2-3	.	TRBV9	TGTGCCAGCAGCGTAGGGTCCTCCACAGATACGCAGTATTTT	CASSVGSSTDTQYF
many	17	TRBJ2-7	.	TRBV9	TGTGCCAGCAGCGCCCTCCCCATGGCAGGAGTGGGCTACGAGCAGTACTTC	CASSALPMAGVGYEQYF
few	17	TRBJ2-1	TRBD2	TRBV9	TGTGCCAGCAGCGTAGGATCGCTAGCGGGGGGGCAGGCTGAGCAGTTCTTC	CASSVGSLAGGQAEQFF
many	14	TRBJ2-2	.	TRBV9	TGTGCCAGCAGCCCCCTCCCGTTGACCGGGGAGCTGTTTTTT	CASSPLPLTGELFF
many	12	TRBJ2-2	.	TRBV9	TGTGCCAGCAGCGTAGCGGACGGGGAGCTGTTTTTT	CASSVADGELFF
medium-sized	16	TRBJ2-2	.	TRBV9	TGTGCCAGCAGCGTAGCGGCAGGGGTGATCACCGGGGAGCTGTTTTTT	CASSVAAGVITGELFF
many	13	TRBJ2-3	.	TRBV9	TGTGCCAGCAGCGTAGCGGCGGGTGATACGCAGTATTTT	CASSVAAGDTQYF
many	15	TRBJ1-2	TRBD1	TRBV9	TGTGCCAGCAGCGCAAATACAGGGGGCGCGGATGGCTACACCTTC	CASSANTGGADGYTF
many	13	TRBJ2-7	TRBD1	TRBV9	TGTGCCAGCAGCGAGACAGGGCAAGGCGAGCAGTACTTC	CASSETGQGEQYF
many	14	TRBJ1-2	.	TRBV9	TGTGCCAGCAGCCCTAGGACTTCTAACTATGGCTACACCTTC	CASSPRTSNYGYTF
many	13	TRBJ2-2	.	TRBV9	TGTGCCAGCAGCGTAGGTCCGGCCGGAGAGCTGTTTTTT	CASSVGPAGELFF
many	17	TRBJ2-3	TRBD1	TRBV9	TGTGCCAGCAGCGTAGGGGCGACAGGGGTCGGCACAGATACGCAGTATTTT	CASSVGATGVGTDTQYF
many	17	TRBJ2-7	TRBD1	TRBV9	TGTGCCAGCAGCGTAGGCCCCCCCGGGACAGGGGATTACGAGCAGTACTTC	CASSVGPPGTGDYEQYF
many	15	TRBJ2-7	.	TRBV9	TGTGCCAGCAGCGTAGACCCGGGGGACTCCTACGAGCAGTACTTC	CASSVDPGDSYEQYF
many	16	TRBJ2-7	TRBD1	TRBV9	TGTGCCAGCAGCGTAGCCCGGACAGGATCCCTCTACGAGCAGTACTTC	CASSVARTGSLYEQYF
many	15	TRBJ2-1	TRBD2	TRBV9	TGTGCCAGCAGCGCACGACTAGCGGAGTACAATGAGCAGTTCTTC	CASSARLAEYNEQFF
many	15	TRBJ2-3	.	TRBV9	TGTGCCAGCAGCGTAGTGGCGGGTGACACAGATACGCAGTATTTT	CASSVVAGDTDTQYF
many	16	TRBJ1-1	TRBD1	TRBV9	TGTGCCAGCAGCCCCCCAGCGAGGGGGCGAGACACTGAAGCTTTCTTT	CASSPPARGRDTEAFF
many	17	TRBJ2-1	.	TRBV9	TGTGCCAGCAGCGCCCCGGCTGGGGGGGGGCCCTACAATGAGCAGTTCTTC	CASSAPAGGGPYNEQFF
many	12	TRBJ2-7	.	TRBV9	TGTGCCAGCAGCAACCACGGTTCCGAGCAGTACTTC	CASSNHGSEQYF
many	14	TRBJ1-1	.	TRBV9	TGTGCCAGCAGCAAGGGAAGTGTGAACACTGAAGCTTTCTTT	CASSKGSVNTEAFF
.	13	TRBJ2-1	TRBD2	TRBV9	TGTGCCAGCAGCCCGCGCGGGGGGGATGAGCAGTTCTTC	CASSPRGGDEQFF
many	15	TRBJ2-1	TRBD1	TRBV9	TGTGCCAGCAGCGTTCAGGGGGCTCCCTACAATGAGCAGTTCTTC	CASSVQGAPYNEQFF
many	15	TRBJ2-3	TRBD1	TRBV9	TGTGCCAGCAGCGTAACAGGGGGCAACACAGATACGCAGTATTTT	CASSVTGGNTDTQYF
many	14	TRBJ2-3	.	TRBV9	TGTGCCAGCAGCGTAGCTCCCCGCACAGATACGCAGTATTTT	CASSVAPRTDTQYF
many	16	TRBJ2-5	TRBD1	TRBV9	TGTGCCAGCAGCGTAGCGACAGGGGGCCTACAAGAGACCCAGTACTTC	CASSVATGGLQETQYF
many	16	TRBJ2-5	.	TRBV9	TGTGCCAGCAGCACCCACCCCCAGCTCAACCAAGAGACCCAGTACTTC	CASSTHPQLNQETQYF
many	16	TRBJ2-1	.	TRBV9	TGTGCCAGCAGCGAGGGGGGGGCCCTGACCTACAATGAGCAGTTCTTC	CASSEGGALTYNEQFF
.	13	TRBJ1-1	.	TRBV9	TGTGCCAGCAGCGTAGCCAGGGCCACTGAAGCTTTCTTT	CASSVARATEAFF
many	15	TRBJ2-5	.	TRBV9	TGTGCCAGCAGCGTAGCTGTAGGCTCATGGGAGACCCAGTACTTC	CASSVAVGSWETQYF
many	15	TRBJ2-7	TRBD1	TRBV9	TGTGCCAGCAGCGTAGGGGACAGGGCCCTCTACGAGCAGTACTTC	CASSVGDRALYEQYF
medium-sized	15	TRBJ1-2	TRBD1	TRBV9	TGTGCCAGCAGCGATCCGGGACAGGCTTTGAGGGGCTACACCTTC	CASSDPGQALRGYTF
many	14	TRBJ2-3	.	TRBV9	TGTGCCAGCAGCGTAGCGGCAGGCACAGATACGCAGTATTTT	CASSVAAGTDTQYF
many	16	TRBJ2-1	.	TRBV9	TGTGCCAGCAGCCACCACGCCGGGACCAATGACAATGAGCAGTTCTTC	CASSHHAGTNDNEQFF
many	16	TRBJ2-3	.	TRBV9	TGTGCCAGCAGCGTAGGTCGCTTAACGCACACAGATACGCAGTATTTT	CASSVGRLTHTDTQYF
many	13	TRBJ2-7	TRBD2	TRBV9	TGTGCCAGCAGCGCGACTAGCGGGGGGGATGAGTACTTC	CASSATSGGDEYF
many	18	TRBJ2-2	TRBD1	TRBV9	TGTGCCAGCAGCGTAGCGGGAACGACAGGGCGAGTGACCGGGGAGCTGTTTTTT	CASSVAGTTGRVTGELFF
medium-sized	14	TRBJ2-2	.	TRBV9	TGTGCCAGCAGCGTAAATCCTAACACCGGGGAGCTGTTTTTT	CASSVNPNTGELFF
many	14	TRBJ2-7	.	TRBV9	TGTGCCAGCAGCGAACAGGGCAGAAGCGACGAGCAGTACTTC	CASSEQGRSDEQYF
many	17	TRBJ2-1	TRBD2	TRBV9	TGTGCCAGCAGCGTAGCGGGAGGACTAGCGGGGATCAATGAGCAGTTCTTC	CASSVAGGLAGINEQFF
many	15	TRBJ2-7	TRBD2	TRBV9	TGTGCCAGCAGCGTAGAGTACGGGAGGGGTTACGAGCAGTACTTC	CASSVEYGRGYEQYF
.	18	TRBJ2-6	.	TRBV9	TGTGCCAGCAGCGTAAGGGATCTGGATTCCTCTGGGGCCAACGTCCTGACTTTC	CASSVRDLDSSGANVLTF
many	14	TRBJ2-7	.	TRBV9	TGTGCCAGCAGCGTCAGCAGCGGAGCCTACGAGCAGTACTTC	CASSVSSGAYEQYF
many	14	TRBJ2-5	.	TRBV9	TGTGCCAGCAGCGAAACGGACATACAAGAGACCCAGTACTTC	CASSETDIQETQYF